Listed below are T cell receptor beta chains from one sample, sequenced in a study of blood T cell repertoires in COVID-19. Profiling relied on immunoSEQ multiplex PCR, and the TCRdb table lists in-frame clones only, not all of them. Here the sample spans 65,000 to 95,000 clones, roughly 79% being singletons. The material sequenced was peripheral blood. Source of these receptors: a human donor in a cohort sampled during active COVID-19. Both conserved end residues are part of each CDR3. Fields, in order: V gene, clone size, CDR3 length, D gene, J gene, CDR3 DNA, CDR3 protein. The D gene is left open where the match is weak. Rows give clone size only sometimes, using once, few, many, or a class for an expanded clone.

TRBV6-5	once	14	-	TRBJ1-1	TGTGCCAGGGCAGAGGGTGGTCTGAACACTGAAGCTTTCTTT	CARAEGGLNTEAFF
TRBV30	-	11	TRBD1	TRBJ1-1	TGTGCCTGTCAGGGGGCCACTGAAGCTTTCTTT	CACQGATEAFF
TRBV14	-	16	-	TRBJ2-2	TGTGCCAGCAGCCAAGCACAGTTGGGTTACTTCGGGGAGCTGTTTTTT	CASSQAQLGYFGELFF
TRBV6-5	-	13	-	TRBJ2-1	TGTGCCAGCAGTTACTCGTCGGGCAATGAGCAGTTCTTC	CASSYSSGNEQFF
TRBV29-1	-	12	TRBD1	TRBJ1-2	TGCAGCGTCGTCGGGACAGGGGATGGCTACACCTTC	CSVVGTGDGYTF
TRBV11-2	-	16	TRBD2	TRBJ2-1	TGTGCCAGCAGCTTAGCCGGGACTAGCGGAAACAATGAGCAGTTCTTC	CASSLAGTSGNNEQFF
TRBV9	-	16	-	TRBJ2-5	TGTGCCAGCAGCGTGGGCAACCCCAGGGGAGCAGAGACCCAGTACTTC	CASSVGNPRGAETQYF
TRBV3-1/TRBV3-2	-	16	-	TRBJ2-3	TGTGCCAGCAGCCAAGGGCCAGCGTTGGGCACAGATACGCAGTATTTT	CASSQGPALGTDTQYF
TRBV28	-	13	-	TRBJ2-3	TGTGCCAGCAGTTTACTCGAGAGGGCCCAGCAGTATTTT	CASSLLERAQQYF
TRBV9	once	11	-	TRBJ1-2	TGTGCCAGCAACAGGAACGATGGCTACACCTTC	CASNRNDGYTF
TRBV2	-	14	-	TRBJ2-6	TGTGCCAGCACGCAGGGCCACGGGGCCAACGTCCTGACTTTC	CASTQGHGANVLTF
TRBV18	-	15	-	TRBJ2-2	TGTGCCAGCTCACCCGACAGCGCGAACACCGGGGAGCTGTTTTTT	CASSPDSANTGELFF
TRBV7-2	-	16	-	TRBJ1-4	TGTGCCAGCAGCTTAGCCTGGGGGGGTTCGAGTGAAAAACTGTTTTTT	CASSLAWGGSSEKLFF
TRBV5-1	-	16	-	TRBJ2-1	TGCGCCAGCAGCTTGGAAGGAGCAAGCTCCTACAATGAGCAGTTCTTC	CASSLEGASSYNEQFF
TRBV11-3	-	18	TRBD1	TRBJ1-6	TGTGCCAGCAGCCATGGGGACAGGGCGGACAAATACCGTTCACCCCTCCACTTT	CASSHGDRADKYRSPLHF
TRBV6-5	-	16	TRBD1	TRBJ2-7	TGTGCCAGCAGTTACTCGATGGGGACAGGGGGAAACGAGCAGTACTTC	CASSYSMGTGGNEQYF
TRBV28	-	16	-	TRBJ2-7	TGTGCCAGCAGTTCCTTCGGTCCTCTGAGGCTAGGCGAGCAGTACTTC	CASSSFGPLRLGEQYF
TRBV6-5	once	15	TRBD2	TRBJ2-5	TGTGCCAGCAGTTACCAATCGGGACTACAAGAGACCCAGTACTTC	CASSYQSGLQETQYF
TRBV5-6	few	14	TRBD1	TRBJ1-6	TGTGCCAGCAGCCGAGACAGGGCAAGGTCACCCCTCCACTTT	CASSRDRARSPLHF
TRBV11-2	-	14	TRBD1	TRBJ1-6	TGTGCCAGCAGCTCCGGACAGGGGGCTTCACCCCTCCACTTT	CASSSGQGASPLHF
TRBV28	-	14	TRBD1	TRBJ2-1	TGTGCCAGCAGCCGGACAGGGTATACGGATGAGCAGTTCTTC	CASSRTGYTDEQFF
TRBV27	many	14	-	TRBJ1-3	TGTGCCAGCAGCGAGAATTCCGCTGGAAACACCATATATTTT	CASSENSAGNTIYF
TRBV6-2/TRBV6-3	-	17	-	TRBJ2-3	TGTGCCAGCAGTCCCTCCGGCTACCGGGAGCCAGGAGATACGCAGTATTTT	CASSPSGYREPGDTQYF
TRBV14	-	13	-	TRBJ2-1	TGTGCCAGCAGCCATCTAGTATTGGCTGAGCAGTTCTTC	CASSHLVLAEQFF
TRBV19	-	13	TRBD1	TRBJ1-1	TGTGCCAGTAGTGTGACAGGGGCCCCTGAAGCTTTCTTT	CASSVTGAPEAFF
TRBV19	-	13	-	TRBJ2-5	TGTGCCAGTAGTTCCCTGTACCAAGAGACCCAGTACTTC	CASSSLYQETQYF
TRBV5-6	-	16	-	TRBJ1-4	TGTGCCAGCAGCTTGTGGAACGGGCAGGGAAATGAAAAACTGTTTTTT	CASSLWNGQGNEKLFF
TRBV7-3	-	17	TRBD2	TRBJ2-1	TGTGCCAGCAGCTCGGGACTAGCGGGGGGCCGTTACAATGAGCAGTTCTTC	CASSSGLAGGRYNEQFF
TRBV7-9	-	14	TRBD1	TRBJ2-5	TGTGCCAGCAGCTCGGGACAGCCCCAGGAGACCCAGTACTTC	CASSSGQPQETQYF
TRBV28	-	15	-	TRBJ1-6	TGTGCCAGCATCACCCTGCAGGGTGGGAATTCACCCCTCCACTTT	CASITLQGGNSPLHF
TRBV18	-	16	TRBD1	TRBJ1-2	TGTGCCAGCTCACCAATACCCCCGGGACAGAGGAATGGCTACACCTTC	CASSPIPPGQRNGYTF